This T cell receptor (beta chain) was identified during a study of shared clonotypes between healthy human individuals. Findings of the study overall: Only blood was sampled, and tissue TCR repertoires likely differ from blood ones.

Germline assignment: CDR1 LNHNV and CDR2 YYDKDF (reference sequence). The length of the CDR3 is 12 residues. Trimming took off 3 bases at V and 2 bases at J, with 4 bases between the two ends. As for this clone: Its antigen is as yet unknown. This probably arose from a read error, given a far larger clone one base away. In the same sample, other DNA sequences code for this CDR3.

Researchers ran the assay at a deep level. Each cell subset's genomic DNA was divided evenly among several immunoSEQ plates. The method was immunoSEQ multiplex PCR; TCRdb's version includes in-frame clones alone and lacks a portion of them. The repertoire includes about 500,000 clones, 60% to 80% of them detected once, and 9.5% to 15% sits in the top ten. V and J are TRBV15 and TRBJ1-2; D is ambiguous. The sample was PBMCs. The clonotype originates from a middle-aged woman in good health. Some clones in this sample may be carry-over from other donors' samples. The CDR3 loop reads CATSRGNYGYTF. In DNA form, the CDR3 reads TGTGCCACCAGCAGGGGGAACTATGGCTACACCTTC.